The clone carrying this TCR beta chain was counted between two and nine times. The target antigen is unknown. The J segment lost 5 bases and the V segment lost 5 bases, leaving 8 bases of the junction unmatched. Germline V gene data show CDR1 as MNHNY and CDR2 as SVGAGI (reference sequence). The CDR3 length is 16 residues. This sample was included in a study of early T cells in non-severe SARS-CoV-2 infection. Study in general: Unpaired chains resulted from sequencing bulk RNA of unsorted whole blood.

Study-wide points: Matching with VDJdb favored anti-spike CD8 responses (missing private and CD4 specificities).

Unique molecular identifiers tagged individual cDNA molecules. TCRdb re-derived calls from the 5' RACE reads in MiXCR, one entry per CDR3 protein. The table lists about 52,000 distinct CDR3 sequences, 11% of them singletons. The receptor comes from an adult who was a healthcare worker with PCR-confirmed SARS-CoV-2 infection or an uninfected control (not recorded which). Sequencing input: whole blood. The V and J genes are TRBV6-6 and TRBJ2-5, with 13 nucleotides matching TRBD2. The CDR3 here is CASSTGLAGAGETQYF. For the CDR3, the DNA is TGTGCCAGCAGTACCGGACTAGCGGGGGCCGGGGAGACCCAGTACTTC.